Shown below are 26 T cell receptor beta chains from a single sample sequenced in a study of patients and donors after allogeneic stem cell transplantation (TCRdb year 2020). The library was generated by RT-PCR. The sequencer was a NextSeq 550. The public reads were run again by TCRdb, first through fastp at Q25 and then through MiXCR, and only productive beta chains were kept. Each entry merges the rows of one CDR3 protein and shows their most common DNA and genes. In all, the sample holds about 960,000 distinct CDR3 sequences, and about 20% of those were seen once. The ten largest clones take up 5.5% to 6.5% of the sample. The source material was blood, either unsorted or a sorted T cell fraction (not recorded which). The receptor source for this set is a human donor who was either an allogeneic HSCT recipient or a stem cell or donor lymphocyte infusion donor (not recorded which). It is not recorded whose cells these are; they may come from a transplant donor.

The CDR3 loop reads CASSLRRLADYNEQFF. CDR3 DNA: TGTGCCAGCAGCCTCCGGAGGCTAGCGGACTACAATGAGCAGTTCTTC. The gene calls are TRBV7-9 and TRBJ2-1; TRBD2 matches 7 bases. CDR3 length: 16 amino acids. Germline V CDR1 and CDR2: SEHNR, FQNEAQ (reference sequence). The V segment lost 5 bases and the J segment 3 bases; nucleotides outside the gene matches: 10.

In its sample, this clonotype was seen a few times. The chain employs TRBV9 and TRBJ1-2, with a tentative D call TRBD1 (6 bases). Germline loops: CDR1 SGDLS, CDR2 YYNGEE. The CDR3 totals 14 residues. V dropped 3 bases and J dropped 7 bases, with 16 bases sitting between them. CDR3 amino acids: CASSGGGAPSGYTF. DNA of the CDR3: TGTGCCAGCAGCGGGGGGGGGGCGCCCTCTGGCTACACCTTC.

A note on this clonotype: One end of the junction is discordant with germline, which a read error may explain. The chain has TRBV3-1 and TRBJ2-2, with 7 positions matching TRBD2. CDR3 size: 16 residues. Germline assignment: CDR1 LGHDT and CDR2 YNNKEL (reference sequence). CDR3 region: CASSLGLVSNTGELLF. CDR3 sequence (DNA): TGTGCCAGCAGCCTTGGACTAGTGTCGAATACCGGGGAGCTGTTATTT.

The V gene is TRBV9, the J gene TRBJ2-1, with 9 bases lining up with TRBD2. Germline V lookup: CDR1 SGDLS, CDR2 YYNGEE. The CDR3 consists of 16 residues. The V gene end was trimmed by 0 bases and the J gene end by 4 bases; junction bases not matched to a gene: 5. CDR3: CASSVDAGGPYNEQFF. The CDR3 bases are TGTGCCAGCAGCGTAGATGCGGGAGGGCCGTACAATGAGCAGTTCTTC.

This clonotype was picked up many times. This CDR3 reads CATSSLRTSGITDTQYF. CDR3 coding DNA: TGTGCCACCAGCAGCCTAAGGACTAGCGGGATCACAGATACGCAGTATTTT. The chain employs TRBV15 and TRBJ2-3; 12 bases are shared with TRBD2. The ends lost 3 bases at V and 2 bases at J; junction bases unmatched: 6. The germline gives CDR1 LNHNV, CDR2 YYDKDF (reference sequence). CDR3 length: 17 amino acids.

The gene calls are TRBV12-3 or TRBV12-4 and TRBJ2-7, with TRBD2 as a possible D gene (5 bases). V lost 3 bases and J lost 5, with 17 bases in between. CDR3 length: 15 amino acids. The chain's CDR3 is CASSFAGGKTHEQYF. In DNA, the CDR3 is TGTGCCAGCAGTTTCGCGGGCGGCAAAACCCACGAGCAGTACTTC.

This clonotype has only a few counts. This chain's CDR3 is CASSYQLAPVSEQYF. In DNA form, the CDR3 reads TGTGCCAGCAGTTATCAACTAGCCCCGGTCTCCGAGCAGTACTTC. This chain links TRBV6-2 or TRBV6-3 with TRBJ2-7; tentative D call: TRBD2 (6 bases). The CDR3 has 15 residues. Germline CDR1 reads MNHEY; CDR2 reads SVGEGT. V lost 3 bases and J 6 bases, leaving 18 bases between the germline ends.

This clonotype was counted only a few times. This chain links TRBV5-1 with TRBJ2-1; maybe TRBD2 (6 bases). Germline V gene lookup returns CDR1 SGHRS and CDR2 YFSETQ. The CDR3 loop spans 14 amino acids. Deletions cut 5 bases from V and 4 bases from J, with 13 bases between. The CDR3 region is CASRRDLSYNEQFF. CDR3 DNA: TGCGCCAGCAGGCGGGACTTAAGTTACAATGAGCAGTTCTTC.

This chain connects TRBV5-1 to TRBJ2-3, with a weak D call TRBD1 (5 bases). Germline V gene lookup returns CDR1 SGHRS and CDR2 YFSETQ. The CDR3 loop spans 14 amino acids. V dropped 4 bases and J dropped 4 bases, with 13 bases sitting between them. The CDR3 protein is CASSLTPGSDTQYF. The CDR3 DNA is TGCGCCAGCAGCCTCACCCCAGGGTCAGATACGCAGTATTTT. Full variable domain (rest looked up from reference TRBV5-1 and TRBJ2-3): KAGVTQTPRYLIKTRGQQVTLSCSPISGHRSVSWYQQTPGQGLQFLFEYFSETQRNKGNFPGRFSGRQFSNSRSEMNVSTLELGDSALYLCASSLTPGSDTQYFGPGTRLTVL.

There are a few counts of this clonotype. This chain joins TRBV7-9 and TRBJ1-1; 10 nucleotides align to TRBD1. Germline trimming cut 5 bases from V and 6 bases from J; bases unmatched to any gene: 9. The CDR3 runs to 15 residues. Germline CDR1 reads SEHNR; CDR2 reads FQNEAQ (reference sequence). The CDR3 nucleotides read TGTGCCAGCAGCGGGAAGACAGGGGGCAGATCTGAAGCTTTCTTT. It translates to CASSGKTGGRSEAFF.

J is TRBJ2-7 and V is TRBV11-2, with D tentatively TRBD1 or TRBD2 (5 bases each). CDR1 and CDR2 from the germline V gene are SGHAT and FQNNGV. The CDR3 length is 18 residues. Trimming shortened V by 5 bases and J by 3 bases, and 26 bases separated the two germline ends. The CDR3 coding sequence is TGTGCCAGCAGCGCTAGCCTCTATCGATGGGGGACCCTCTACGAGCAGTACTTC. This codes for CASSASLYRWGTLYEQYF.

This clonotype occurred a few times. V usage is TRBV11-3 and J usage is TRBJ2-2, with D possibly called TRBD1 or TRBD2 (5 bases each). Trimming shortened V by 5 bases and J by 6 bases, and 13 bases separated the two germline ends. Germline values: CDR1 SGHNT, CDR2 YENEEA. The CDR3 spans 14 residues. CDR3 bases: TGTGCCAGCAGCCCAGGGACCACACCCGGGGAGCTGTTTTTT. Its translation is CASSPGTTPGELFF.

The V gene is TRBV20-1, the J gene TRBJ1-4; possible D gene TRBD1, 6 bases. The CDR3 has 15 amino acids. The germline V and J ends were trimmed by 3 bases and 7 bases, with 18 bases remaining between them. The germline V gene encodes CDR1 DFQATT and CDR2 SNEGSKA (reference sequence). As DNA, the CDR3 is TGCAGTGCTAGGACAGGAGGTCTTAGGGGTGAAAAACTGTTTTTT. It is translated as CSARTGGLRGEKLFF.

The chain links TRBV12-5 to TRBJ1-2, with 9 bases lining up with TRBD1. From germline, CDR1 is LGHNT and CDR2 FRNRAP. The CDR3 sequence is 16 residues long. V dropped 5 bases and J dropped 5; count of bases not matched to a gene: 12. CDR3 amino acids: CASGASPGTGLYGYTF. The CDR3 nucleotides read TGTGCTAGTGGTGCGTCCCCCGGGACAGGGTTATATGGCTACACCTTC.

The CDR3 spells CASSHYDRAGYGYTF. CDR3 sequence (DNA): TGCGCCAGCAGCCACTACGACAGGGCTGGATACGGCTACACCTTC. The chain links TRBV4-1 to TRBJ1-2; 7 positions match TRBD1. After removal of 3 bases from V and 8 bases from J, the junction contained 12 bases not matched to a gene. This CDR3 contains 15 residues. CDR1 is MGHRA and CDR2 is YSYEKL in the germline V gene.

The J gene is TRBJ1-5, the V gene TRBV29-1; 10 positions match TRBD1. The trim removed 5 bases at V and 6 bases at J, leaving 1 base unmatched. CDR1 is SQVTM and CDR2 is ANQGSEA in the germline V gene. The CDR3 sequence is 12 residues long. CDR3 loop: CSVRTGGQPQHF. The CDR3 nucleotides read TGCAGCGTTAGGACAGGGGGTCAGCCCCAGCATTTT. Variable domain in full (rest from reference TRBV29-1 and TRBJ1-5): SAVISQKPSRDICQRGTSLTIQCQVDSQVTMMFWYRQQPGQSLTLIATANQGSEATYESGFVIDKFPISRPNLTFSTLTVSNMSPEDSSIYLCSVRTGGQPQHFGDGTRLSIL.

This clonotype occurred a few times. The chain couples TRBV20-1 to TRBJ2-6, with unresolved D. Trimming left V 5 bases short and J 0 bases short, with 8 bases between. This CDR3 spans 14 amino acids. In germline, CDR1 is DFQATT, CDR2 SNEGSKA (reference sequence). The CDR3 nucleotides are TGCAGTGCTCTGGGGTTCTCTGGGGCCAACGTCCTGACTTTC. This gives the protein CSALGFSGANVLTF.

The rearrangement links TRBV6-1 to TRBJ1-2, with a possible D match to TRBD1 (5 bases). Germline CDR1 MNHNS, CDR2 SASEGT. This CDR3 has 13 amino acids. V was cut by 6 bases and J by 4 bases, with 12 bases left in between. CDR3 in amino acids: CASRRGEGYGYTF. Written as DNA, the CDR3 is TGTGCCAGCAGAAGGGGCGAGGGCTATGGCTACACCTTC.

J is TRBJ2-1 and V is TRBV7-6; D is possibly TRBD2 (6 bases). Deletions cut 1 base from V and 3 bases from J, with 16 bases between. Per the germline V gene, CDR1 is SGHVS and CDR2 is FNYEAQ. CDR3 length equals 17 residues. This chain's CDR3 is CASSLDIAGRYYNEQFF. In DNA, the CDR3 is TGTGCCAGCAGCTTAGATATCGCGGGGCGTTACTACAATGAGCAGTTCTTC.

V gene TRBV20-1 combines with J gene TRBJ1-2; TRBD1 is a possible D gene (5 bases). The CDR3 runs 13 residues. Trimming shortened V by 1 base and J by 5 bases, and 11 bases separated the two germline ends. The germline V gene encodes CDR1 DFQATT and CDR2 SNEGSKA (reference sequence). CDR3 in DNA: TGCAGTGCTAGAGTCAGGGAAGGGTATGGCTACACCTTC. The encoded protein is CSARVREGYGYTF.

This clonotype was picked up a small number of times. The chain employs TRBV6-5 and TRBJ2-1, with 10 bases fitting TRBD2. CDR3 length: 15 residues. Trimming at V came to 4 bases and at J to 9 bases, leaving 9 bases not matched to a gene. Per germline, CDR1 MNHEY and CDR2 SVGAGI. The CDR3 coding sequence is TGTGCCAGCAGTTCCATAGCGGGGGGAAACGGTGAGCAGTTCTTC. It translates to CASSSIAGGNGEQFF.

This sequence joins TRBV19 and TRBJ2-7; D not resolved. CDR1 is LNHDA and CDR2 is SQIVND in the germline V gene (reference sequence). V was shortened by 3 bases and J by 1 base, with 7 bases between the two germline ends. This CDR3 contains 13 residues. The CDR3 loop is CASSIIFSYEQYF. CDR3 in DNA: TGTGCCAGTAGTATTATCTTTTCCTACGAGCAGTACTTC.

This clonotype was observed a handful of times. The V and J genes are TRBV12-3 or TRBV12-4 and TRBJ2-1; TRBD2 aligns across 7 bases. This CDR3 has 14 residues. The trim removed 2 bases at V and 5 bases at J, leaving 3 bases unmatched. CDR3 sequence (DNA): TGTGCCAGCAGTTTAAGAAGCGGGAACAATGAGCAGTTCTTC. It is translated as CASSLRSGNNEQFF.

The chain is built from TRBV27 and TRBJ2-7; possibly TRBD2 for D (6 bases). V was shortened by 6 bases and J by 5 bases, with 17 bases between the two germline ends. Germline CDR1 is MNHEY and CDR2 is SMNVEV (reference sequence). This CDR3 comprises 14 residues. The DNA of the CDR3 is TGTGCCAGCAGGCCGGTTGGGGGGACCCACGAGCAGTACTTC. This codes for CASRPVGGTHEQYF.

The gene calls are TRBV27 and TRBJ2-1; no clear D. CDR1 and CDR2 (germline): MNHEY, SMNVEV (reference sequence). V lost 0 bases and J lost 2, with 8 bases in between. The CDR3 consists of 15 residues. The CDR3 region has the DNA TGTGCCAGCAGTTTATCGGGTCCAGCCTACAATGAGCAGTTCTTC. This encodes CASSLSGPAYNEQFF.

This chain connects TRBV6-5 to TRBJ2-7; D ambiguous. Germline V gene lookup returns CDR1 MNHEY and CDR2 SVGAGI. The CDR3 is 11 amino acids. V lost 4 bases to trimming and J lost 7 bases, with 8 bases between them. The CDR3 region is CASSWGTEQYF. DNA for the CDR3: TGTGCCAGCAGTTGGGGAACAGAGCAGTACTTC.